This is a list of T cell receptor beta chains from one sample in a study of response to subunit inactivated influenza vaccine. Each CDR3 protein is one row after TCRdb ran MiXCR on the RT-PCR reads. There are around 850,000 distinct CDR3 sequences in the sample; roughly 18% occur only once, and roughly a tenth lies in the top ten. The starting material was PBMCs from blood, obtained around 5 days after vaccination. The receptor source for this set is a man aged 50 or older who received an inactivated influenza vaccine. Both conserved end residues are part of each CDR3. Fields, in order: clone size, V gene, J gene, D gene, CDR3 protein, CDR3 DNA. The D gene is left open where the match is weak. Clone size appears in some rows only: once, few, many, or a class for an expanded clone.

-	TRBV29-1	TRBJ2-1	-	CSGAMGSRSSYNEQFF	TGCAGCGGGGCTATGGGGTCCCGGAGCTCCTACAATGAGCAGTTCTTC
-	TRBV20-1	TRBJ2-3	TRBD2	CSASGSGGTTDTQYF	TGCAGTGCTAGTGGTAGCGGGGGGACCACAGATACGCAGTATTTT
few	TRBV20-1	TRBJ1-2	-	CSVPGKDYGYTF	TGCAGTGTCCCCGGGAAGGACTATGGCTACACCTTC
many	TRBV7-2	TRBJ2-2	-	CASSFPNTGELFF	TGTGCCAGCAGCTTTCCGAACACCGGGGAGCTGTTTTTT
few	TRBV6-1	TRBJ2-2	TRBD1	CASRTGAGVVFTGELFF	TGTGCCAGCAGGACAGGGGCTGGTGTAGTTTTCACCGGGGAGCTGTTTTTT
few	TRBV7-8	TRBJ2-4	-	CASSLVISPAKNIQYF	TGTGCCAGCAGCTTAGTTATCAGTCCAGCCAAAAACATTCAGTACTTC
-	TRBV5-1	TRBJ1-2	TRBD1	CASSGGQDPYGYTF	TGCGCCAGCAGCGGCGGACAGGACCCCTATGGCTACACCTTC
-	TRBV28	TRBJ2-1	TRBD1	CASSSGTGGYSYNEQFF	TGTGCCAGCAGCAGTGGGACAGGGGGATACTCCTACAATGAGCAGTTCTTC
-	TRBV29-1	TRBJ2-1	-	CRVEDGAREQFF	TGCAGAGTTGAAGACGGTGCGAGAGAGCAGTTCTTC
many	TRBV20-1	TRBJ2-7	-	CSARLSGSREQYF	TGCAGTGCTAGGTTATCGGGTTCTCGCGAGCAGTACTTC